Listed below are T cell receptor beta chains from one sample, sequenced in a study of blood T cells in healthy people across ages. Each CDR3 protein is one row after TCRdb ran MiXCR on the 5' RACE reads. The table lists around 850,000 distinct CDR3 sequences, around 36% of them singletons. What was sequenced was blood. These receptors were collected from a man between 18 and 29 years old in good health. Each CDR3 is given with its conserved first and last residue. The D gene is left open where the match is weak. The size field is filled for only some rows; it gives once, few, many or a size class.

CDR3aa,CDR3nt,abundance,d_gene,v_gene,j_gene
CASRDTTSNYGYTF,TGTGCCAGCAGGGACACGACCTCTAACTATGGCTACACCTTC,few,NA,TRBV12-3/TRBV12-4,TRBJ1-2
CASSLRGGQDTQYF,TGTGCCAGCAGCTTACGGGGAGGGCAAGATACGCAGTATTTT,NA,TRBD2,TRBV7-9,TRBJ2-3
CASSPRQGANTGELFF,TGTGCCAGCAGCCCCCGACAGGGGGCGAACACCGGGGAGCTGTTTTTT,few,TRBD1,TRBV7-2,TRBJ2-2
CATSLGQGIPDTQYF,TGTGCCACCAGCTTGGGACAGGGGATCCCAGATACGCAGTATTTT,NA,TRBD1,TRBV15,TRBJ2-3
CASTFTGAGEKLFF,TGTGCCAGCACCTTCACAGGGGCGGGCGAAAAACTGTTTTTT,NA,TRBD1,TRBV12-3/TRBV12-4,TRBJ1-4
CASRLITGHNSPLHF,TGCGCCAGCAGATTGATTACGGGACACAATTCACCCCTCCACTTT,few,NA,TRBV4-1,TRBJ1-6
CASSGGADYEQYF,TGTGCCAGCAGCGGCGGGGCGGACTACGAGCAGTACTTC,many,NA,TRBV12-3/TRBV12-4,TRBJ2-7
CASTAGLYNEQFF,TGTGCCAGCACCGCGGGACTCTACAATGAGCAGTTCTTC,NA,NA,TRBV2,TRBJ2-1
CASGVQDSNQPQHF,TGTGCCAGCGGTGTACAGGATAGCAATCAGCCCCAGCATTTT,few,NA,TRBV6-1,TRBJ1-5
CASSLGGGGPYGYTF,TGTGCCAGCAGTTTGGGGGGCGGGGGACCGTATGGCTACACCTTC,NA,NA,TRBV12-3/TRBV12-4,TRBJ1-2
CASRAGTEAFF,TGTGCCAGTAGGGCGGGCACTGAAGCTTTCTTT,NA,NA,TRBV6-1,TRBJ1-1
CASSPMRTVLSYEQYF,TGTGCCAGCAGCCCCATGAGGACAGTCCTCTCCTACGAGCAGTACTTC,few,NA,TRBV6-5,TRBJ2-7
CASSPRGGDTQYF,TGTGCCAGCAGCCCAAGAGGCGGAGATACGCAGTATTTT,many,NA,TRBV7-9,TRBJ2-3